This paragraph covers one T cell receptor beta chain sequence. Its target antigen remains unknown. No base quality information exists; no much larger clone differs at one position. The CDR3 holds 17 amino acids from the cysteine to the phenylalanine. Only CDR3 DNA is held: 51 bases, read in frame from base 1. Trimmed from V: 5 bases; trimmed from J: 5 bases; junction bases lacking a gene match: 9. The germline V gene yields SGHAT for CDR1 and FQNNGV for CDR2. One collaborating source in Seattle enrolled patients during active infection and followed them longitudinally through the course of disease. The collaborating institutions used their own protocols to collect whole blood in K2EDTA tubes. Collaborator samples were shipped for TCRbeta analysis as frozen whole blood, isolated PBMCs, or DNA extracted from either sample type. This entry comes from a study of blood T cell repertoires in COVID-19 (dated by TCRdb to 2019 to 2021). Context from the whole study: Samples from collaborators originated in the United States, Italy and Spain and spanned both the acute and convalescent phases of COVID-19. The prospective study material was composed of cDNA or gDNA derived from T cells, B-cell-depleted T cells, or PBMCs. Subjects who had been exposed to COVID-19, were actively infected with it, or had recovered from it provided the deeply sampled blood TCRbeta repertoires that made up the dataset. The repertoires were released in a freely available public database meant as a resource for research on the immune response to SARS-CoV-2. Samples came from the ongoing ImmuneRACE study (first 160 participants) plus 1,254 subjects from 6 global collaborators. Nearly every sample came with metadata listing a de-identified subject ID, COVID-19 status, age in years and sex. Where available, HLA class I and class II types were taken from metadata supplied by the sample provider and were not determined by assay-based typing. What the work shows at the level of the full study, not this receptor alone: How much clinical and demographic metadata was included differed by source and by participant, and the metadata was provided uncurated.

TCRbeta CDR3 regions were amplified from genomic DNA by means of the immunoSEQ Assay, a bias-controlled multiplex PCR. The authors processed their data as follows. Within the assay, amplification of reference gene primers was used to estimate how many nucleated cells each sample contained. To quantify the absolute abundance of each unique TCRbeta CDR3 rearrangement, sequence reads were collapsed and filtered. For each sample, productive Simpson clonality was calculated as the square root of Simpson's diversity index over productive rearrangements. TCRdb mirrors the immuneACCESS table, restricted to in-frame sequences. Some clones are absent from its copies; in checked studies, under half trace to an unresolved V gene, and the reason for the others is unknown. V and J calls and clone size are copied from that table; D and trimming were computed from the DNA. Recorded for this sample are fewer than 650,000 clones; roughly 91% of them occurred a single time. The top ten hold less than 9.5% of the sample.

The sample taken for sequencing was peripheral blood. Rearrangement joined TRBV11-2 to TRBJ2-3; 14 central bases correspond to TRBD2. The clonotype originates from a woman aged 45-65 years with COVID-19, enrolled during active disease. CDR3 region: CASSTRTSGGLKDTQYF. At the DNA level, the sequence is TGTGCCAGCAGCACCCGGACTAGCGGGGGGTTAAAAGATACGCAGTATTTT.